Shown below are 4 T cell receptor beta chains from a single sample sequenced in a study of blood T cells in healthy people across ages. PCR was performed a second time for about 7 to 11 cycles using a sample-barcoded 5' primer and a J-beta primer mix. TCRdb reprocessed the 5' RACE reads via MiXCR and lists one record per CDR3 protein. In the table there are about 780,000 distinct CDR3 sequences, 46% of which are singletons. The sequencing sample was made of blood. The receptors derive from an elderly man in good health.

This clonotype was found a few times. The chain is built from TRBV20-1 and TRBJ2-5; 10 bases are a match to TRBD1. Germline CDR1 is DFQATT and CDR2 is SNEGSKA (reference sequence). The CDR3 runs to 15 residues. The V and J ends lost 6 bases and 4 bases, in that order; junction bases with no gene match: 11. CDR3 nucleotides: TGCAGTGCGACACCCGGGACAGGGGAGGGAGAGACCCAGTACTTC. This encodes CSATPGTGEGETQYF.

This clonotype was picked up many times. This sequence joins TRBV5-5 and TRBJ2-7, with 7 nucleotides matching TRBD2. Per the germline V gene, CDR1 is SGHKS and CDR2 is YYEKEE (reference sequence). With V trimmed by 0 bases and J by 2 bases, 2 bases remained unmatched. This CDR3 contains 14 residues. CDR3 sequence reads: CASSLGDYAYEQYF. DNA for the CDR3: TGTGCCAGCAGCTTGGGGGACTACGCCTACGAGCAGTACTTC.

This clonotype was detected a few times. The chain couples TRBV12-3 or TRBV12-4 to TRBJ2-3, with unresolved D. Between the trimmed V and J ends, which lost 6 bases and 2 bases, there was a span of 9 bases. The length of the CDR3 is 13 residues. CDR3 DNA: TGTGCCAGCAGATCTACTACCACAGATACGCAGTATTTT. This codes for CASRSTTTDTQYF.

This clonotype was picked up many times. The chain combines TRBV12-3 or TRBV12-4 with TRBJ2-3; 11 bases fit TRBD2. The ends lost 3 bases at V and 0 bases at J; junction bases unmatched: 11. This CDR3 region has 19 residues. CDR3 protein: CASSFVLTSGRPSTDTQYF. The CDR3 DNA sequence: TGTGCCAGCAGTTTCGTATTAACTAGCGGGAGACCTAGCACAGATACGCAGTATTTT.